The TCR beta chain under discussion was sequenced for a study of Graves' ophthalmopathy and Graves' hyperthyroidism. The wider study: Hyperthyroidism is called stable when no ophthalmopathy develops within 18 months of follow-up.

Study outcomes and limitations: A majority of expanded thyroid clonotypes exceeding 0.001 frequency were likewise present in blood.

The hyperthyroidism patients, aged 18 to 65, had been newly diagnosed, with under 2 months' duration. RNA transcripts provided the template for amplifying TCR beta CDR3 regions. The library came from an HTBI-primed first-round RT-PCR and a second-round multiplex PCR. TCRdb passed the multiplex PCR reads through MiXCR, listing each CDR3 protein once. Here the sample spans around 1.1 million distinct CDR3 sequences, about 35% being singletons. Per germline, CDR1 MNHEY and CDR2 SMNVEV (reference sequence). This CDR3 has 13 residues. Trimming took 8 bases from V and 6 from J, leaving 16 bases between them. In its sample, this clonotype was seen a few times. Its antigen remains unknown.

Sequencing was done on a sample of peripheral blood or thyroid tissue (not recorded which). The sequence derives from an adult man with Graves' hyperthyroidism. This chain uses TRBV27 with TRBJ1-1; D gene uncertain. The CDR3 DNA is TGTGCCAGCGCCCCCGGCGCTGGGGCTGAAGCTTTCTTT. This encodes CASAPGAGAEAFF.